These 19 T cell receptor beta chains share one sample of origin, sequenced in a study of T cells in Graves' hyperthyroidism and ophthalmopathy (dated 2019 in TCRdb). Library method: multiplex PCR. Sequenced on an Illumina HiSeq 2000. The TCR beta CDR3 regions were amplified from the RNA transcripts. The first round of RT-PCR for the TCR CDR3 was performed with the HTBI primer set and the Qiagen OneStep RT-PCR kit. TCRdb passed the public sequencing reads through fastp at Q25 and MiXCR, retaining productive beta sequences. Identical CDR3 proteins give one entry, which carries the most common genes and DNA. This sample lists about 770,000 distinct CDR3 sequences; around 20% were detected once. The ten largest account for approximately 15% of the sample. The sample taken for sequencing was blood. The receptor source for this set is a woman in her fifties or sixties with Graves' hyperthyroidism that later progressed to Graves' ophthalmopathy.

A word on this clonotype: A much larger clone sits a single nucleotide away, making a read error possible. The chain joins TRBV20-1 to TRBJ1-1; D possibly corresponds to TRBD1 (5 bases). Germline V lookup: CDR1 DFQATT, CDR2 SNEGSKA (reference sequence). This CDR3 comprises 15 residues. The CDR3 loop is CSARDEGRANTEALF. The CDR3 coding sequence is TGCAGTGCTAGAGACGAGGGCAGGGCGAACACTGAAGCTCTCTTT.

This clonotype was observed a handful of times. The chain couples TRBV7-2 to TRBJ1-3, with D possibly being TRBD1 (5 bases). Germline-derived CDR1 and CDR2 are SGHTA and FQGNSA. The V gene lost 2 bases and the J gene lost 2 bases, with 13 bases spanning the gap. The CDR3 contains 16 residues. The DNA of the CDR3 is TGTGCCAGCAGCTTACGGGGCCTCCGGGCTGGAAACACCATATATTTT. This encodes CASSLRGLRAGNTIYF.

This clonotype was counted a few times. V usage is TRBV30 and J usage is TRBJ1-5; 7 nucleotides match TRBD1. This CDR3 comprises 14 residues. The V gene's germline CDR1 is GTSNPN and CDR2 SVGIG (reference sequence). V shed 3 bases and J 2 bases; nucleotides not matched to a gene: 4. Here the CDR3 reads CAWSNQGGNQPQHF. Written as DNA, the CDR3 is TGTGCCTGGAGCAATCAGGGGGGCAATCAGCCCCAGCATTTT.

This clonotype showed up many times. The chain links TRBV5-5 to TRBJ2-3; 7 positions agree with TRBD1. Germline assignment: CDR1 SGHKS and CDR2 YYEKEE (reference sequence). CDR3 length: 14 residues. V trimming: 3 bases; J trimming: 2 bases; junction bases outside the gene matches: 3. CDR3 sequence reads: CASSWGQITDTQYF. The CDR3 region has the DNA TGTGCCAGCAGCTGGGGACAGATCACAGATACGCAGTATTTT.

The chain couples TRBV7-2 to TRBJ2-5, with D unclear. Looked up from germline, CDR1 is SGHTA and CDR2 is FQGNSA. CDR3 length: 15 amino acids. V gave up 7 bases and J gave up 2 bases, with 17 bases separating them. CDR3: CASTPYGLGQETQYF. DNA of the CDR3: TGTGCCAGCACGCCATACGGGCTTGGGCAAGAGACCCAGTACTTC.

The chain employs TRBV9 and TRBJ2-3; 8 bases agree with TRBD2. The ends lost 0 bases at V and 2 bases at J; junction bases unmatched: 5. Germline V gives CDR1 SGDLS, CDR2 YYNGEE. The CDR3 runs to 16 residues. The DNA for the CDR3 is TGTGCCAGCAGCGTAGTGGGAGCGGGGGTCACAGATACGCAGTATTTT. It codes for CASSVVGAGVTDTQYF.

The DNA for the CDR3 is TGTGCCAGCAGCCAAGATCGGGACCACCTCGAGCAGTACTTC. Translated: CASSQDRDHLEQYF. This chain joins TRBV14 and TRBJ2-7; TRBD1 or TRBD2 may be the D gene (5 bases each). The CDR3 is 14 amino acids. Trimming pared 0 bases from V and 6 bases from J, leaving 12 bases between. CDR1 is SGHDN, CDR2 FVKESK, per germline. Combining the CDR3 with reference TRBV14 and TRBJ2-7 gives the whole variable domain EAGVTQFPSHSVIEKGQTVTLRCDPISGHDNLYWYRRVMGKEIKFLLHFVKESKQDESGMPNNRFLAERTGGTYSTLKVQPAELEDSGVYFCASSQDRDHLEQYFGPGTRLTVT.

As DNA, the CDR3 is TGCGCCAGCAGTCTAGCGGGGGGGGCTATTGGCAAAAACATTCAGTACTTC. It is translated as CASSLAGGAIGKNIQYF. V usage is TRBV5-1 and J usage is TRBJ2-4; the match to TRBD2 covers 12 bases. Germline values: CDR1 SGHRS, CDR2 YFSETQ. Trimming removed 5 bases from V and 3 bases from J; junction bases left unmatched: 9. The CDR3 sequence is 17 residues long.

The chain joins TRBV29-1 to TRBJ2-1, with 9 nucleotides matching TRBD2. Germline CDR1 SQVTM, CDR2 ANQGSEA. The trim removed 5 bases at V and 10 bases at J, leaving 12 bases unmatched. The CDR3 runs 14 residues. The CDR3 loop is CSVRLGGGAPEQFF. The CDR3 DNA sequence: TGCAGCGTTCGGCTCGGCGGGGGGGCCCCCGAGCAGTTCTTC.

The sample holds many counts of this clonotype. This chain joins TRBV11-2 and TRBJ2-5; maybe TRBD2 (5 bases). CDR1 is SGHAT and CDR2 is FQNNGV in the germline V gene. There are 13 residues in the CDR3. V lost 1 base to trimming and J lost 5 bases, with 8 bases between them. This chain's CDR3 is CASSLVEGETQYF. The CDR3 DNA is TGTGCCAGCAGCTTAGTAGAGGGTGAGACCCAGTACTTC.

This clonotype has at least ten counts. The chain uses TRBV7-3 and TRBJ1-1; the D is unclear. V was trimmed by 1 base and J by 5 bases, leaving 11 bases between them. Germline V lookup: CDR1 SGHTA, CDR2 FQGTGA. The length of the CDR3 is 14 residues. The CDR3 loop reads CASSLMRVGTEAFF. DNA for the CDR3: TGTGCCAGCAGCTTAATGAGGGTCGGTACTGAAGCTTTCTTT.

This clonotype was seen ten or more times. The chain joins TRBV3-1 to TRBJ2-7, with a possible D match to TRBD1 (5 bases). CDR3 length equals 15 residues. CDR1 LGHDT and CDR2 YNNKEL come from the germline V gene (reference sequence). Trimming cost V 0 bases and J 3 bases, with 12 bases left between them. Written as DNA, the CDR3 is TGTGCCAGCAGCCAAGATCAGGGCTCTTTCTACGAGCAGTACTTC. This sequence encodes CASSQDQGSFYEQYF.

Details on this clonotype: A read error may produce the germline difference seen at one junction end. DNA for the CDR3: TGCGCCAGCAGCCAAGAAATCACAGGACTTACCGGGGAGCTGTTTTTT. It yields the protein CASSQEITGLTGELFF. The V gene is TRBV5-5, the J gene TRBJ2-2; possibly TRBD1 or TRBD2 for D (5 bases each). In germline, CDR1 is SGHKS, CDR2 YYEKEE (reference sequence). The CDR3 spans 16 residues.

The rearrangement uses TRBV27 and TRBJ1-2; maybe TRBD1 (6 bases). Germline CDR1 is MNHEY and CDR2 is SMNVEV (reference sequence). With 6 bases removed from V and 3 bases from J, the gap between germline ends came to 17 bases. CDR3 size: 15 residues. The CDR3 reads CASSQTPGADYGYTF. CDR3 nucleotide sequence: TGTGCCAGCAGCCAAACCCCGGGGGCGGACTATGGCTACACCTTC.

This clonotype was seen a handful of times. The CDR3 nucleotides are TGTGCCAGCAGCCGGCGGACTAGCCCTTCCGACAATGAGCAGTTCTTC. Its protein product is CASSRRTSPSDNEQFF. The chain has TRBV14 and TRBJ2-1; TRBD2 agrees at 8 bases. The germline V gene encodes CDR1 SGHDN and CDR2 FVKESK. The CDR3 spans 16 residues. With 4 bases clipped from V and 5 bases from J, the junction kept 10 bases outside the gene matches.

This clonotype was seen at least ten times. V is TRBV20-1 and J is TRBJ1-1; no clear D gene. This CDR3 spans 15 amino acids. CDR1 and CDR2 (germline): DFQATT, SNEGSKA (reference sequence). The V end was cut by 0 bases, the J end by 3 bases, with 14 bases between. DNA of the CDR3: TGCAGTGCTAGAGAGCCCCGGGTGACGGACACTGAAGCTTTCTTT. This encodes CSAREPRVTDTEAFF.

This chain connects TRBV6-2 or TRBV6-3 to TRBJ2-7, with 7 bases matching TRBD2. This CDR3 is 15 amino acids long. Trimming cost V 6 bases and J 0 bases; bases outside gene matches: 8. The germline gives CDR1 MNHEY, CDR2 SVGEGT. The CDR3 DNA sequence: TGTGCCAGCAGGTTGAGGGAGGGGAGCTCCTACGAGCAGTACTTC. Its protein is CASRLREGSSYEQYF.

V usage is TRBV5-1 and J usage is TRBJ1-1, with no clear D. This CDR3 spans 16 amino acids. With 4 bases removed from V and 3 bases from J, the gap between germline ends came to 19 bases. CDR1 is SGHRS, CDR2 YFSETQ, per germline. The DNA of the CDR3 is TGCGCCAGCAGCCCCCGTGGAGGGTCGGAGTACACTGAAGCTTTCTTT. Amino acid sequence: CASSPRGGSEYTEAFF. Full variable domain (outside the CDR3, taken from reference TRBV5-1 and TRBJ1-1): KAGVTQTPRYLIKTRGQQVTLSCSPISGHRSVSWYQQTPGQGLQFLFEYFSETQRNKGNFPGRFSGRQFSNSRSEMNVSTLELGDSALYLCASSPRGGSEYTEAFFGQGTRLTVV.

The chain joins TRBV5-4 to TRBJ2-3; tentative D call: TRBD1 (6 bases). Per germline, CDR1 SGHNT and CDR2 YYREEE (reference sequence). Trimming took 1 base from V and 0 from J, leaving 18 bases between them. The CDR3 length is 18 residues. The chain's CDR3 is CASSLKAGTRRSTDTQYF. CDR3 bases: TGTGCCAGCAGCTTGAAAGCCGGGACAAGGAGGAGCACAGATACGCAGTATTTT.